This entry features one T cell receptor beta chain sequence. The entry originates in a study of CD8+ T cells in alopecia areata. The authors extracted RNA and reverse transcribed it into cDNA as the sequencing template. The protocol was immunoSEQ multiplex PCR, while the TCRdb copy is restricted to in-frame clones and leaves out a portion. The sample has about 120,000 clones, more than 45% seen once. Treatment in this sample: oral pan-JAK inhibitor, 5-10 mg twice daily. The receptor was isolated from a human donor with alopecia areata. The sequencing here drew on CD4+ T cells sorted from blood, taken at week 4, from a patient treated with tofacitinib.

CDR3 protein: CASSNMGGTEAFF. The CDR3 DNA sequence: TGTGCCAGCAGCAATATGGGGGGCACTGAAGCTTTCTTT. This rearrangement joins TRBV2 to TRBJ1-1, with D tentatively TRBD1 (5 bases). CDR1 and CDR2 from the germline V gene are SNHLY and FYNNEI. CDR3 length equals 13 residues. With 6 bases removed from V and 4 bases from J, the gap between germline ends came to 12 bases.